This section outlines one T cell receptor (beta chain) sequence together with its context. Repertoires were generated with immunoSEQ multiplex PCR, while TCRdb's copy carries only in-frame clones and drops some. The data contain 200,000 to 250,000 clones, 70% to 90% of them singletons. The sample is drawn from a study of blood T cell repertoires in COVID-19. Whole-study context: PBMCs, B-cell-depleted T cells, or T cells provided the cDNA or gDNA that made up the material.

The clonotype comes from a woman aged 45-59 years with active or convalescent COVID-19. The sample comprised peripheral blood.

CDR3 sequence: CSASPGGNYGYTF. The CDR3 DNA is TGCAGTGCTAGTCCGGGGGGGAACTATGGCTACACCTTC. The rearrangement links TRBV20-1 to TRBJ1-2, with D perhaps matching TRBD1 (5 bases). CDR3 length equals 13 residues. Germline lookup yields CDR1 DFQATT and CDR2 SNEGSKA (reference sequence). Trimming stripped 3 bases from V and 2 bases from J, with 10 bases between.